These 25 T cell receptor beta chains came from one sample sequenced in a study of T-cell memory formation after mild COVID-19. TCRdb ran MiXCR on the 5' RACE reads and lists one entry per CDR3 protein. The sample includes approximately 240,000 distinct CDR3 sequences, about 16% of them seen just once. Input material: PBMCs or a T cell subset sorted from them (not recorded which). These receptors were taken from a man younger than 35 who had mild COVID-19 (a few samples of this study predate the infection). Cell type and time point are not known.

CDR3 amino acids: CSARNPWTGKLFF. CDR3 sequence (DNA): TGCAGTGCTAGAAACCCCTGGACCGGAAAACTGTTTTTT. The chain is built from TRBV20-1 and TRBJ1-4; D is uncertain. Germline V gene data show CDR1 as DFQATT and CDR2 as SNEGSKA (reference sequence). The V and J ends lost 2 bases and 10 bases respectively, with 14 bases between them. The CDR3 extends over 13 amino acids.

There are a few counts of this clonotype. This sequence joins TRBV5-4 and TRBJ2-2, with D perhaps TRBD1 (5 bases). Per germline, CDR1 SGHNT and CDR2 YYREEE (reference sequence). This CDR3 spans 13 amino acids. The V and J ends lost 2 bases and 11 bases respectively, with 13 bases between them. The CDR3 is CASSFDRGGELFF. The CDR3 coding sequence is TGTGCCAGCAGCTTCGACAGAGGCGGAGAGCTGTTTTTT.

The chain joins TRBV7-9 to TRBJ1-2; 7 bases agree with TRBD1. Germline V gene lookup returns CDR1 SEHNR and CDR2 FQNEAQ (reference sequence). Germline trimming cut 5 bases from V and 6 bases from J; bases unmatched to any gene: 9. The CDR3 has 14 amino acids. CDR3 loop: CASSHNDRAHGYTF. The DNA of the CDR3 is TGTGCCAGCAGCCATAATGACAGGGCCCATGGCTACACCTTC.

Many counts were recorded for this clonotype. This chain uses TRBV7-8 with TRBJ1-2, with TRBD1 matching over 9 bases. In germline, CDR1 is SGHVS, CDR2 FQNEAQ. V was clipped by 4 bases and J by 2 bases; unmatched bases: 2. The CDR3 is made up of 14 amino acids. Here the CDR3 reads CASSSGTGNYGYTF. For the CDR3, the DNA is TGTGCCAGCAGCTCCGGGACAGGGAACTATGGCTACACCTTC.

This clonotype was seen a few times. This chain uses TRBV7-9 with TRBJ2-7, with 10 bases matching TRBD1. There are 15 residues in the CDR3. Germline V gives CDR1 SEHNR, CDR2 FQNEAQ (reference sequence). J was trimmed by 2 bases and V by 5 bases; bases with no gene match: 6. The CDR3 here is CASSTRQGATYEQYF. The CDR3 DNA is TGTGCCAGCAGCACAAGACAGGGGGCCACCTACGAGCAGTACTTC.

In this sample, this clonotype turned up a few times. For the CDR3, the DNA is TGCAGTGCTTACGGACAGGGAAATTCACCCCTCCACTTT. Its translation is CSAYGQGNSPLHF. The gene calls are TRBV20-1 and TRBJ1-6; 8 bases line up with TRBD1. The length of the CDR3 is 13 residues. Germline lookup yields CDR1 DFQATT and CDR2 SNEGSKA (reference sequence). Unmatched junction bases numbered 4, after V lost 5 bases and J lost 7 bases.

The V and J genes are TRBV9 and TRBJ1-1, with D hard to call. Germline CDR1 and CDR2: SGDLS and YYNGEE. V shed 3 bases and J shed 8 bases, with 14 bases lying between them. The CDR3 is made up of 13 amino acids. The CDR3: CASSDGPMTEAFF. CDR3 in DNA: TGTGCCAGCAGCGACGGGCCAATGACGGAAGCTTTCTTT.

This clonotype was observed a few times. The V call is TRBV9, the J call TRBJ1-1; D is undetermined. Germline CDR1 SGDLS, CDR2 YYNGEE. The CDR3 consists of 14 residues. V was shortened by 2 bases and J by 3 bases, with 11 bases between the two germline ends. CDR3 region: CASSVGVRDTEAFF. CDR3 DNA: TGTGCCAGCAGCGTTGGGGTAAGGGACACTGAAGCTTTCTTT. The full variable domain, with the rest looked up from reference TRBV9 and TRBJ1-1, is DSGVTQTPKHLITATGQRVTLRCSPRSGDLSVYWYQQSLDQGLQFLIQYYNGEERAKGNILERFSAQQFPDLHSELNLSSLELGDSALYFCASSVGVRDTEAFFGQGTRLTVV.

At least ten counts were recorded for this clonotype. This chain uses TRBV21-1 with TRBJ2-2. TRBV21-1 is marked as a pseudogene. The CDR3 extends over 12 amino acids. CDR3 nucleotide sequence: TGTGCCAGCAGCAATTTACAGGGGGATCTGTTTTTT. Amino acid sequence: CASSNLQGDLFF.

This clonotype was recorded a few times. The chain carries TRBV5-4 and TRBJ2-2; 8 bases are shared with TRBD2. The CDR3 runs to 16 residues. CDR1 and CDR2 (germline): SGHNT, YYREEE (reference sequence). V gave up 1 base and J gave up 7 bases; unmatched junction bases: 9. The CDR3 here is CASSLFAGGTYGELFF. CDR3 coding DNA: TGTGCCAGCAGCTTGTTTGCGGGGGGTACCTACGGGGAGCTGTTTTTT. Using reference TRBV5-4 and TRBJ2-2 for the parts outside the CDR3, the full variable domain is ETGVTQSPTHLIKTRGQQVTLRCSSQSGHNTVSWYQQALGQGPQFIFQYYREEENGRGNFPPRFSGLQFPNYSSELNVNALELDDSALYLCASSLFAGGTYGELFFGEGSRLTVL.

This clonotype was observed at least ten times. The chain links TRBV5-1 to TRBJ2-1; TRBD1 matches at 8 bases. V lost 7 bases, J lost 0 bases, and 6 bases stayed unmatched. The CDR3 is 15 residues long. Germline CDR1 reads SGHRS; CDR2 reads YFSETQ. The CDR3 region has the DNA TGCGCCAGCGCACAGGGGGTAAGCTCCTACAATGAGCAGTTCTTC. It translates to CASAQGVSSYNEQFF.

There are a few counts of this clonotype. The CDR3 protein is CAISESVTYNEQFF. CDR3 coding DNA: TGTGCCATCAGTGAGTCCGTGACTTACAATGAGCAGTTCTTC. The chain links TRBV10-3 to TRBJ2-1; no clear D. Germline V gene data show CDR1 as ENHRY and CDR2 as SYGVKD. V shed 0 bases and J shed 4 bases, with 7 bases lying between them. The CDR3 extends over 14 amino acids.

This clonotype turned up a few times. V usage is TRBV18 and J usage is TRBJ2-5; D not resolved. V lost 5 bases and J lost 5, with 15 bases in between. Germline V gene lookup returns CDR1 KGHSH and CDR2 LQKENI. The length of the CDR3 is 14 residues. CDR3 DNA: TGTGCCAGCTCATTTTTGATTGGGGTGGAGACCCAGTACTTC. Translating gives CASSFLIGVETQYF.

The V and J genes are TRBV5-4 and TRBJ2-5; 15 bases line up with TRBD2. With 4 bases clipped from V and 4 bases from J, the junction kept 5 bases outside the gene matches. Germline loops: CDR1 SGHNT, CDR2 YYREEE (reference sequence). The CDR3 covers 16 residues. The CDR3 reads CASSRTSGGVGETQYF. CDR3 DNA: TGTGCCAGCAGCAGGACTAGCGGGGGGGTAGGAGAGACCCAGTACTTC.

This clonotype appeared a few times. The V and J genes are TRBV3-1 and TRBJ1-1; 7 bases are a match to TRBD1. Germline CDR1 and CDR2: LGHDT and YNNKEL (reference sequence). With 1 base clipped from V and 6 bases from J, the junction kept 11 bases outside the gene matches. The CDR3 contains 16 residues. In DNA form, the CDR3 reads TGTGCCAGCAGCCAAGGCAGGTGGGGACAGACATCTGAAGCTTTCTTT. It translates to CASSQGRWGQTSEAFF.

This chain links TRBV2 with TRBJ1-1; 9 bases fit TRBD1. The CDR3 is made up of 14 amino acids. After removal of 7 bases from V and 8 bases from J, the junction contained 11 bases not matched to a gene. Per the germline V gene, CDR1 is SNHLY and CDR2 is FYNNEI. CDR3 nucleotide sequence: TGTGCCAGCACAACCGGGACAGGGTATATGGAAGCTTTCTTT. This codes for CASTTGTGYMEAFF.

The chain has TRBV28 and TRBJ1-1; the D is unclear. Germline CDR1 is MDHEN and CDR2 is SYDVKM. The CDR3 covers 13 residues. V dropped 5 bases and J dropped 3 bases, with 10 bases sitting between them. CDR3: CASSTGYYTEAFF. The CDR3 region has the DNA TGTGCCAGCAGTACGGGATATTACACTGAAGCTTTCTTT.

The chain employs TRBV20-1 and TRBJ1-5; maybe TRBD1 (6 bases). Germline V lookup: CDR1 DFQATT, CDR2 SNEGSKA (reference sequence). Deletions cut 4 bases from V and 1 base from J, with 8 bases between. CDR3 length: 13 amino acids. The CDR3 sequence is CSATRGSNQPQHF. CDR3 sequence (DNA): TGCAGTGCTACAAGGGGGAGCAATCAGCCCCAGCATTTT.

This clonotype was picked up a small number of times. The chain joins TRBV28 to TRBJ1-2, with 9 bases fitting TRBD1. J lost 8 bases, V lost 6 bases, and 7 bases had no gene match. This CDR3 is 13 amino acids long. Germline values: CDR1 MDHEN, CDR2 SYDVKM. The CDR3 loop reads CASRPGQGLGYTF. CDR3 in DNA: TGTGCCAGCAGGCCGGGACAGGGTTTAGGCTACACCTTC.

V usage is TRBV6-5 and J usage is TRBJ2-3; D possibly corresponds to TRBD2 (6 bases). Per germline, CDR1 MNHEY and CDR2 SVGAGI. The CDR3 extends over 16 amino acids. V was pared by 6 bases and J by 2 bases, with 18 bases between. The CDR3, as DNA: TGTGCCAGCAGCCAAGGGATACGGGGGTACACAGATACGCAGTATTTT. This encodes CASSQGIRGYTDTQYF.

The DNA for the CDR3 is TGTGCCAGCACCAAATCACGGGGTTCAGGGGAAAAACTGTTTTTT. Translating it yields CASTKSRGSGEKLFF. The J gene is TRBJ1-4, the V gene TRBV2, with a tentative D call TRBD1 (5 bases). Germline V gene sequence: CDR1 SNHLY, CDR2 FYNNEI. The CDR3 extends over 15 amino acids. The V end lost 7 bases, the J end lost 8 bases, and 20 bases lay between the germline ends.

This clonotype was counted ten times or more. The rearrangement joins TRBV7-2 to TRBJ2-1; D not resolved. The CDR3 has 13 amino acids. Germline V gene sequence: CDR1 SGHTA, CDR2 FQGNSA. With 5 bases removed from V and 11 bases from J, the gap between germline ends came to 16 bases. CDR3 loop: CASSPPPWTQQFF. CDR3 nucleotides: TGTGCCAGCAGCCCCCCCCCCTGGACCCAGCAGTTCTTC.

The sample holds many counts of this clonotype. The rearrangement uses TRBV5-1 and TRBJ1-3, with TRBD1 as a possible D gene (5 bases). CDR1 is SGHRS, CDR2 YFSETQ, per germline. Trimming removed 0 bases from V and 4 bases from J, with 5 bases in between. This CDR3 contains 13 residues. CDR3 sequence (DNA): TGCGCCAGCAGCTTGGGACAGGGAAACACCATATATTTT. Residues: CASSLGQGNTIYF.

This clonotype occurred a few times. The rearrangement joins TRBV7-2 to TRBJ2-3; the D gene is possibly TRBD1 (5 bases). Trimming left V 1 base short and J 0 bases short, with 8 bases between. This CDR3 region has 15 residues. Germline V gene sequence: CDR1 SGHTA, CDR2 FQGNSA. Written as DNA, the CDR3 is TGTGCCAGCAGCTTAGACAGGTCGAGCACAGATACGCAGTATTTT. The encoded protein is CASSLDRSSTDTQYF.

This clonotype was counted a few times. The chain combines TRBV7-3 with TRBJ2-2; 8 nucleotides agree with TRBD2. This CDR3 is built from 15 residues. Germline CDR1 SGHTA, CDR2 FQGTGA. Trimming at V came to 4 bases and at J to 4 bases, leaving 5 bases not matched to a gene. CDR3: CASSSSGPLTGELFF. The CDR3 DNA reads as TGTGCCAGCAGCTCTAGCGGGCCCCTCACCGGGGAGCTGTTTTTT.